These T cell receptor beta chains were read from a single sample in a study of T cells in Graves' hyperthyroidism and ophthalmopathy. TCRdb reanalysed the multiplex PCR reads using MiXCR and keeps one entry per CDR3 protein. Seen here are fewer than 250,000 distinct CDR3 sequences, around 15% observed once, and the top ten hold about 30%. Sequencing input: blood. Receptors originate from a woman aged 18-29 years with Graves' ophthalmopathy. The CDR3 runs from the conserved cysteine through the conserved F or W. The D gene is left open where the match is weak. Some rows have no size entry. The others give once, few or many, or a class for an expanded clone.

cdr3_aa | cdr3_nt | v_call | d_call | j_call | clone_size
CASSPSWGTEAFF | TGTGCCAGCAGTCCCTCTTGGGGGACCGAAGCTTTCTTT | TRBV19 | NA | TRBJ1-1 | many
CASSLRDEQYF | TGTGCCAGCAGTTTGAGGGACGAGCAGTACTTC | TRBV28 | NA | TRBJ2-7 | many
CASSPSNMVSGELFF | TGTGCCAGCTCACCATCCAACATGGTGTCCGGGGAGCTGTTTTTT | TRBV18 | NA | TRBJ2-2 | few
CSVGLAFRSGANVLTF | TGCAGCGTCGGTTTGGCCTTTCGCTCTGGGGCCAACGTCCTGACTTTC | TRBV29-1 | NA | TRBJ2-6 | many
CASSTNRVGEQFF | TGTGCCAGCAGCACCAACAGGGTCGGTGAGCAGTTCTTC | TRBV28 | NA | TRBJ2-1 | few
CSANGVKNIQYF | TGCAGTGCCAACGGTGTGAAAAACATTCAGTACTTC | TRBV20-1 | NA | TRBJ2-4 | many
CASSLESGQRYNSPLHF | TGTGCCAGCAGCTTAGAGTCGGGGCAGCGCTATAATTCACCCCTCCACTTT | TRBV7-8 | NA | TRBJ1-6 | many
CATSDLSGGLAGGTDTQYF | TGTGCCACCAGTGATTTAAGTGGGGGACTAGCGGGGGGCACAGATACGCAGTATTTT | TRBV24-1 | TRBD2 | TRBJ2-3 | NA
CASSDPRTSGGTDTQYF | TGTGCCAGCAGTGACCCCCGGACTAGCGGGGGCACAGATACGCAGTATTTT | TRBV2 | TRBD2 | TRBJ2-3 | many
CASSDRGIRYEQYF | TGTGCCAGCAGCGACCGGGGGATTCGCTACGAGCAGTACTTC | TRBV28 | NA | TRBJ2-7 | many
CASSHHTDIGELFF | TGTGCCAGCAGCCATCACACGGACATCGGGGAGCTGTTTTTT | TRBV7-9 | NA | TRBJ2-2 | few
CASTLGPGESMNTEAFF | TGTGCCAGTACCCTAGGACCGGGGGAATCCATGAACACTGAAGCTTTCTTT | TRBV19 | NA | TRBJ1-1 | NA
CSARELAGGPFHEQFF | TGCAGTGCTAGAGAACTAGCGGGAGGGCCTTTCCATGAGCAGTTCTTC | TRBV20-1 | TRBD2 | TRBJ2-1 | NA
CASSPVNGELFF | TGCGCCAGCAGCCCCGTAAACGGGGAGCTGTTTTTT | TRBV10-1 | NA | TRBJ2-2 | NA
CASSQRKTGQSTDTQYF | TGTGCCAGCAGTCAGAGAAAGACAGGACAATCCACAGATACGCAGTATTTT | TRBV6-1 | NA | TRBJ2-3 | many
CSCLSGDSTDTQYF | TGCAGTTGCCTTAGCGGGGATAGCACAGATACGCAGTATTTT | TRBV20-1 | TRBD2 | TRBJ2-3 | many
CSASSASGGSSYNEQFF | TGCAGTGCTAGTTCGGCTAGCGGGGGAAGCTCCTACAATGAGCAGTTCTTC | TRBV20-1 | TRBD2 | TRBJ2-1 | NA
CASTITAGDYGYTF | TGTGCCAGCACCATTACGGCTGGGGACTATGGCTACACCTTC | TRBV2 | NA | TRBJ1-2 | many
CASSQPWTGSKNIQYF | TGCGCCAGCAGCCAACCTTGGACCGGGAGTAAAAACATTCAGTACTTC | TRBV4-1 | NA | TRBJ2-4 | few
CASSLNGAGWNEQYF | TGTGCCAGCAGCTTAAATGGGGCGGGATGGAACGAGCAGTACTTC | TRBV13 | NA | TRBJ2-7 | many
CASSQEGGAPNYGYTF | TGCGCCAGCAGCCAAGAAGGGGGGGCTCCTAACTATGGCTACACCTTC | TRBV4-1 | NA | TRBJ1-2 | many
CASSNGAGYNEQFF | TGTGCCAGCTCTAACGGGGCGGGGTACAATGAGCAGTTCTTC | TRBV19 | NA | TRBJ2-1 | NA
CASSQRDTEAFF | TGCGCCAGCAGCCAACGGGACACTGAAGCTTTCTTT | TRBV4-1 | NA | TRBJ1-1 | many
CSARRQANEQFF | TGCAGTGCTAGACGACAAGCGAATGAGCAGTTCTTC | TRBV20-1 | NA | TRBJ2-1 | NA
CASSKTNSGRETQYF | TGTGCCAGTAGTAAAACCAATAGCGGGAGGGAGACCCAGTACTTC | TRBV19 | TRBD2 | TRBJ2-5 | few
CASSSRQTGTIYF | TGTGCCAGCTCATCGAGACAGACGGGCACCATATATTTT | TRBV18 | NA | TRBJ1-3 | many
CASSPRVAEGTGELFF | TGTGCCAGCTCACCGAGGGTAGCGGAAGGGACCGGGGAGCTGTTTTTT | TRBV18 | NA | TRBJ2-2 | many
CASSRTGGFQPQHF | TGTGCCAGCAGTCGAACAGGGGGCTTTCAGCCCCAGCATTTT | TRBV6-1 | TRBD1 | TRBJ1-5 | many
CASSVGLAGVSGELFF | TGTGCCAGCAGCGTGGGACTAGCGGGAGTCTCCGGGGAGCTGTTTTTT | TRBV9 | TRBD2 | TRBJ2-2 | many
CASSLAGTGELFF | TGTGCCAGCAGCTTAGCGGGGACCGGGGAGCTGTTTTTT | TRBV5-1 | TRBD2 | TRBJ2-2 | many
CSAALAASYEQYF | TGCAGTGCAGCACTAGCGGCCTCCTACGAGCAGTACTTC | TRBV20-1 | TRBD2 | TRBJ2-7 | many
CASSPTTSYEQYF | TGCGCCAGCAGCCCTACAACATCCTACGAGCAGTACTTC | TRBV4-1 | NA | TRBJ2-7 | few
CASSPPTANTGELFF | TGTGCCAGCAGTCCCCCGACGGCGAACACCGGGGAGCTGTTTTTT | TRBV28 | NA | TRBJ2-2 | NA
CASSYRLRDEQYF | TGTGCCAGCAGTTATAGGTTAAGAGACGAGCAGTACTTC | TRBV6-5 | NA | TRBJ2-7 | many
CASSQGAEQYF | TGTGCCAGCTCACAGGGGGCCGAGCAGTACTTC | TRBV18 | TRBD1 | TRBJ2-7 | many
CSVPRQGTYEQYF | TGCAGCGTACCCCGACAGGGAACCTACGAGCAGTACTTC | TRBV29-1 | TRBD1 | TRBJ2-7 | NA
CSARQGTGHEQYF | TGCAGTGCTAGACAAGGGACAGGGCACGAGCAGTACTTC | TRBV20-1 | TRBD1 | TRBJ2-7 | NA
CASSPRDRNNSPLHF | TGTGCCAGCAGCCCCAGGGACAGAAATAATTCACCCCTCCACTTT | TRBV11-2 | TRBD1 | TRBJ1-6 | many
CASSPAAGPYEQYF | TGTGCCAGCAGCCCAGCAGCGGGTCCCTACGAGCAGTACTTC | TRBV7-9 | NA | TRBJ2-7 | many
CASSYSTGGDSTEAFF | TGTGCCAGCAGTTACTCGACAGGGGGCGATAGCACTGAAGCTTTCTTT | TRBV6-2/TRBV6-3 | TRBD1 | TRBJ1-1 | NA
CASSFEGLETQYF | TGTGCCAGCAGTTTCGAAGGGTTGGAGACCCAGTACTTC | TRBV12-3/TRBV12-4 | NA | TRBJ2-5 | many
CASRLEGYRAGETQYF | TGCGCCAGCAGGCTGGAGGGCTACAGGGCGGGGGAGACCCAGTACTTC | TRBV5-1 | NA | TRBJ2-5 | few
CASSTGRGYYEQYF | TGTGCCAGCAGTACGGGACGTGGCTACTACGAGCAGTACTTC | TRBV27 | NA | TRBJ2-7 | many
CASSLARGQANSPLHF | TGTGCCAGCAGCTTAGCACGGGGACAGGCTAATTCACCCCTCCACTTT | TRBV11-2 | TRBD1 | TRBJ1-6 | few
CASSFEGRMNTEAFF | TGTGCCAGCAGCTTTGAAGGGCGGATGAACACTGAAGCTTTCTTT | TRBV5-5 | NA | TRBJ1-1 | many
CASSESASGGAGELFF | TGTGCCAGCAGTGAATCGGCTAGCGGGGGGGCCGGGGAGCTGTTTTTT | TRBV2 | TRBD2 | TRBJ2-2 | many
CASSYLAGGSTGELFF | TGTGCCAGCAGTTACCTAGCGGGGGGCTCCACCGGGGAGCTGTTTTTT | TRBV6-1 | TRBD2 | TRBJ2-2 | many
CASSFPTGDTIYF | TGTGCCAGCAGTTTCCCAACAGGAGACACCATATATTTT | TRBV28 | NA | TRBJ1-3 | many
CATSSRGGAADTQYF | TGTGCCACCTCCTCAAGGGGGGGGGCTGCAGATACGCAGTATTTT | TRBV11-2 | NA | TRBJ2-3 | many
CASSNRRDSEGYTF | TGTGCCAGCAGTAACCGAAGGGACAGCGAAGGATACACCTTC | TRBV28 | TRBD1 | TRBJ1-2 | many
CASSTLWGGYSNQPQHF | TGTGCCAGCAGTACCCTCTGGGGGGGTTATAGCAATCAGCCCCAGCATTTT | TRBV28 | NA | TRBJ1-5 | many
CASSLGDQDRATYEQYF | TGTGCCAGCAGCTTAGGGGACCAAGACAGGGCCACCTACGAGCAGTACTTC | TRBV13 | TRBD1 | TRBJ2-7 | NA